Described below is a single T cell receptor beta chain sequence and its context. The PBMCs had their origin in approximately 10 ml of fresh peripheral blood. V dropped 3 bases and J dropped 2 bases, with 11 bases sitting between them. The CDR3 runs to 14 residues. Amplification targeted TCR beta CDR3 regions from RNA transcripts. In the first-round RT-PCR of the TCR CDR3, the HTBI primer set was used. TCRdb reanalysed the multiplex PCR reads using MiXCR and keeps one entry per CDR3 protein. The table lists roughly 640,000 distinct CDR3 sequences, about a sixth of them singletons. This sample is part of a study of T cells in Graves' hyperthyroidism and ophthalmopathy.

This sequence was found in a middle-aged woman with Graves' ophthalmopathy. The sample comprised blood. V is TRBV12-3 or TRBV12-4 and J is TRBJ2-7; D ambiguous. CDR3 protein: CASSFSPGPYEQYF. The CDR3 bases are TGTGCCAGCAGTTTCTCTCCGGGTCCCTACGAGCAGTACTTC.